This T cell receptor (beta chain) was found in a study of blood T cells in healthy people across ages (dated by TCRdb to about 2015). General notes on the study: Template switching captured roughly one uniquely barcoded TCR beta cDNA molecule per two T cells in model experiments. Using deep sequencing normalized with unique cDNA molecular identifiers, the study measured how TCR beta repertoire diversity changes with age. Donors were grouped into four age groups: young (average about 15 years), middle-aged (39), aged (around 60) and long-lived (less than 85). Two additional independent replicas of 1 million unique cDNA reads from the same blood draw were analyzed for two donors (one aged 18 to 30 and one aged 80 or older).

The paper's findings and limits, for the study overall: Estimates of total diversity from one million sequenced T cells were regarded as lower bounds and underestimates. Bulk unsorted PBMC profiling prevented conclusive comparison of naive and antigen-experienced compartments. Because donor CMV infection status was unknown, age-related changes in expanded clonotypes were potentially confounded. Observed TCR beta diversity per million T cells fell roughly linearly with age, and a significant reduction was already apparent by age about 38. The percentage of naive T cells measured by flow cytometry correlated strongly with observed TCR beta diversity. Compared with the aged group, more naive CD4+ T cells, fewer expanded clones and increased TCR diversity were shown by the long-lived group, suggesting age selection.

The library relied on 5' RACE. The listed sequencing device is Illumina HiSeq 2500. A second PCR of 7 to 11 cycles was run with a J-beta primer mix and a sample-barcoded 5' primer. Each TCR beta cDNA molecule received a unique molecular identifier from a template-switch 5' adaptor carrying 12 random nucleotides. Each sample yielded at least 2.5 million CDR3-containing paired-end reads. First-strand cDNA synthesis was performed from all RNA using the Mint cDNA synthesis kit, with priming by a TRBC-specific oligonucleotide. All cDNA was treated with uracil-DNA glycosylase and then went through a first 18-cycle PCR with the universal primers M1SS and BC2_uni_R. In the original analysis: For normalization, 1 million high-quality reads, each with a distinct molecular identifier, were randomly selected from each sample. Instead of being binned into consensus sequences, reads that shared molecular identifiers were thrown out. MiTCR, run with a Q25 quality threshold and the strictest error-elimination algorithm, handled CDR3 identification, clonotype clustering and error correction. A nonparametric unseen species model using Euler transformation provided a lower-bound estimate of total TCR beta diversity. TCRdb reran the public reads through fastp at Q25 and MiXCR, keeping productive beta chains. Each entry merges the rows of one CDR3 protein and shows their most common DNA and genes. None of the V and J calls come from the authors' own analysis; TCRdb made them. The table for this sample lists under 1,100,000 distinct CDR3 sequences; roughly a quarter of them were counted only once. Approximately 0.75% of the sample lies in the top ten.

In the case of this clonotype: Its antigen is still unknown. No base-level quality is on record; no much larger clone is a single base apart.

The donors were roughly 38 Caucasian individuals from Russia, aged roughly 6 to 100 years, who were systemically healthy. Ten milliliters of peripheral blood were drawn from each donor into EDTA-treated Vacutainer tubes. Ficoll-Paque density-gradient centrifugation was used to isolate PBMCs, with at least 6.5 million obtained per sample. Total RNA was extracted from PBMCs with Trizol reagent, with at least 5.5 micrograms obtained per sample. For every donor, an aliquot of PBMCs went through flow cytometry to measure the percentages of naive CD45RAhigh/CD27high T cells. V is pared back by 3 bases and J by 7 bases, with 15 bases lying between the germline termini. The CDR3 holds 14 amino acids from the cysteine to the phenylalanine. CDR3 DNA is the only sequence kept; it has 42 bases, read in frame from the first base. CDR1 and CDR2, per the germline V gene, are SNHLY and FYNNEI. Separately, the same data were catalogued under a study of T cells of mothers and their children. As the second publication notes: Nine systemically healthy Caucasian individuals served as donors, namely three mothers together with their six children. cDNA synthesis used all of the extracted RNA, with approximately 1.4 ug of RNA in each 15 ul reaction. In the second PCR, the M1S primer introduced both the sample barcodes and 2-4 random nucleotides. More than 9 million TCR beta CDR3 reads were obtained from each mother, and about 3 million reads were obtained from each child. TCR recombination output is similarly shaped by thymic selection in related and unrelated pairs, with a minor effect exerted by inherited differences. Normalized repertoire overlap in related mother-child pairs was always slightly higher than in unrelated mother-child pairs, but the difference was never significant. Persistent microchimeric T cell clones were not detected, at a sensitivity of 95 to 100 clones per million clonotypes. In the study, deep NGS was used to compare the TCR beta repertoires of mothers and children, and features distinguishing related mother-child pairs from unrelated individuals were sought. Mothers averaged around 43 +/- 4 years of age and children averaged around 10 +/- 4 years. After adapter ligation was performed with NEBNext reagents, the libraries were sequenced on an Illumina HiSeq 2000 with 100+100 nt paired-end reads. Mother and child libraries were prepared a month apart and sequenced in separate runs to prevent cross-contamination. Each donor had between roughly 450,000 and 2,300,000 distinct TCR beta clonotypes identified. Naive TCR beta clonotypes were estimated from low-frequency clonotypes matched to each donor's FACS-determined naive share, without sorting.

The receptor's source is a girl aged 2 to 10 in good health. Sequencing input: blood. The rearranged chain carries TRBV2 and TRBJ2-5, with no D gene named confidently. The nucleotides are TGTGCCAGCAGTGATAGGGCCCCCCGAGGGACCCAGTACTTC. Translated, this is CASSDRAPRGTQYF.